Listed here is a single T cell receptor beta chain. The antigen remains unidentified. Trimming took off 3 bases at V and 3 bases at J, with 11 bases between the two ends. The germline V gene encodes CDR1 SEHNR and CDR2 FQNEAQ (reference sequence). The CDR3 covers 14 residues. Patients were ineligible given autoimmune disease history or systemic immunosuppression. The data were taken from a study of OX40 agonist ivuxolimab in advanced cancers. Overall study results and limits: Partial responders treated at 0.1-3.0 mg/kg exhibited clonal expansion among the lowest measured.

The method was immunoSEQ multiplex PCR; TCRdb's version includes in-frame clones alone and lacks a portion of them. Among tens of thousands of clones listed, just under 85% were seen once. The sequence was obtained from an adult with an advanced solid tumor such as melanoma, head and neck, liver or kidney cancer. This chain uses TRBV7-9 with TRBJ2-5, with a possible D match to TRBD1 (5 bases). The source material was CD4+ or CD8+ T cells sorted from blood, sampled in a trial of the OX40 agonist ivuxolimab. CDR3 coding DNA: TGTGCCAGCAGCTTGCTAGACAGAGAAGAGACCCAGTACTTC. Translating gives CASSLLDREETQYF. The variable domain in full, with the rest retrieved from reference TRBV7-9 and TRBJ2-5, is DTGVSQNPRHKITKRGQNVTFRCDPISEHNRLYWYRQTLGQGPEFLTYFQNEAQLEKSRLLSDRFSAERPKGSFSTLEIQRTEQGDSAMYLCASSLLDREETQYFGPGTRLLVL.